This T cell receptor (beta chain) was sequenced during a study of T cell responses to AZD1222 COVID-19 vaccine. V was pared by 0 bases and J by 3 bases, with 17 bases between. Germline CDR1 is SGHDN and CDR2 is FVKESK. The CDR3 totals 18 residues. Study-wide points: The breadth and depth of Spike-specific TCRs increased once two AZD1222 doses had been given.

Data came from immunoSEQ multiplex PCR; TCRdb stores just in-frame clones and leaves some out. This table holds some 99,000 clones, about 89% found once. A word on this clone: Its target is not known.

Here the sequenced sample was peripheral blood, taken on day 0 of AZD1222 vaccination. The origin of this receptor is an adult in good health. The chain links TRBV14 to TRBJ2-2; TRBD1 is a possible D gene (6 bases). CDR3 region: CASSQDRNRANYTGELFF. For the CDR3, the DNA is TGTGCCAGCAGCCAAGATCGGAACAGGGCTAACTACACCGGGGAGCTGTTTTTT.